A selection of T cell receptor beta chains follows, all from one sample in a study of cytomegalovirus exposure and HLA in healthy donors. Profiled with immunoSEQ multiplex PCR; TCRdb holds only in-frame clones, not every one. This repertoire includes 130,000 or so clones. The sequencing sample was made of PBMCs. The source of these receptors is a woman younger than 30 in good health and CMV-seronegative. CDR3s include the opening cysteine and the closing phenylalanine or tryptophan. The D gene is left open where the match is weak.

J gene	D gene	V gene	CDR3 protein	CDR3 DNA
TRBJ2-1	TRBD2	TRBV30	CAWTSGRLDEQFF	TGTGCCTGGACTAGCGGGAGGCTCGATGAGCAGTTCTTC
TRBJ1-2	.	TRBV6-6	CASSSQTNYGYTF	TGTGCCAGCAGTTCCCAAACTAACTATGGCTACACCTTC
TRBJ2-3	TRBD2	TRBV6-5	CASSYQSGSGTDTQYF	TGTGCCAGCAGTTACCAAAGCGGGAGCGGCACAGATACGCAGTATTTT
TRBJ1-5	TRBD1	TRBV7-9	CASSLGQGLWRDNQPQHF	TGTGCCAGCAGCCTGGGACAGGGGTTGTGGCGTGACAATCAGCCCCAGCATTTT
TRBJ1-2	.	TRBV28	CASSLYRYGYTF	TGTGCCAGCAGTTTATATCGGTATGGCTACACCTTC
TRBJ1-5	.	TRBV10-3	CAISESTDDSNQPQHF	TGTGCCATCAGTGAGTCGACAGATGATAGCAATCAGCCCCAGCATTTT
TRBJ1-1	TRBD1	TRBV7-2	CASSLAAGGTEAFF	TGTGCCAGCAGCTTAGCTGCAGGGGGAACTGAAGCTTTCTTT
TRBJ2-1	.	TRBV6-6	CASSYPQSGNEQFF	TGTGCCAGCAGTTACCCCCAATCGGGCAATGAGCAGTTCTTC
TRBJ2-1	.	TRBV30	CAWTNGRGEQFF	TGTGCCTGGACCAACGGTAGGGGTGAGCAGTTCTTC
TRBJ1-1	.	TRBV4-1	CASSQADRLNTEAFF	TGCGCCAGCAGCCAAGCTGACAGACTGAACACTGAAGCTTTCTTT
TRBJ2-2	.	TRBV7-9	CASSLDAEAGELFF	TGTGCCAGCAGCTTAGATGCGGAGGCCGGGGAGCTGTTTTTT
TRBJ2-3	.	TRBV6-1	CASSSGTDTQYF	TGTGCCAGCAGTTCCGGGACAGATACGCAGTATTTT
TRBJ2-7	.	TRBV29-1	CSVGQGTHEQYF	TGCAGCGTAGGCCAGGGGACGCACGAGCAGTACTTC
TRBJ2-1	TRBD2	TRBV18	CASSPNRGLAAAYNEQFF	TGTGCCAGCTCACCAAATAGAGGACTAGCAGCAGCCTACAATGAGCAGTTCTTC
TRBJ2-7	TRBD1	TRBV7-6	CASSLFDRGAYEQYF	TGTGCCAGCAGCTTATTTGACAGGGGGGCCTACGAGCAGTACTTC
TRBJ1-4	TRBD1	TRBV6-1	CASSEAIAGTGHEKLFF	TGTGCCAGCAGTGAAGCTATAGCCGGGACAGGGCACGAAAAACTGTTTTTT
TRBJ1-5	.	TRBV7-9	CASSSGSAQINQPQHF	TGTGCCAGCAGCTCCGGGTCGGCCCAAATCAATCAGCCCCAGCATTTT
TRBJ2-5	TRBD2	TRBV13	CASSPRTSGSPGKTQYF	TGTGCCAGCAGCCCTCGGACTAGCGGGAGTCCTGGGAAGACCCAGTACTTC
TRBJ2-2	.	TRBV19	CASKSSLNTGELFF	TGTGCCAGTAAGAGTAGCTTGAACACCGGGGAGCTGTTTTTT
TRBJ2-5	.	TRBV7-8	CASSLVGETQYF	TGTGCCAGCAGCTTAGTCGGGGAGACCCAGTACTTC
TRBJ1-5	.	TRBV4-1	CASSQTPQGYSNQPQHF	TGCGCCAGCAGCCAAACCCCTCAGGGATATAGCAATCAGCCCCAGCATTTT
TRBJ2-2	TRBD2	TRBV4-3	CASSETLLAGAGELFF	TGCGCCAGCAGCGAAACCCTTCTAGCGGGAGCCGGGGAGCTGTTTTTT
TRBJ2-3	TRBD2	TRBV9	CASSIAGAVDTQYF	TGTGCCAGCAGTATAGCGGGAGCGGTTGATACGCAGTATTTT
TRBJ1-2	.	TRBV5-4	CASSLLAYGYTF	TGTGCCAGCAGCTTGTTGGCCTATGGCTACACCTTC
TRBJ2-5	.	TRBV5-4	CASSSTGHQETQYF	TGTGCCAGCAGCTCCACAGGTCACCAAGAGACCCAGTACTTC
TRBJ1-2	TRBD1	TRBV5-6	CASSLPGGMIGYTF	TGTGCCAGCAGCTTGCCAGGGGGTATGATCGGCTACACCTTC
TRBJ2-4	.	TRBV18	CASSPTQTIFF	TGTGCCAGCTCACCAACACAAACGATCTTCTTC
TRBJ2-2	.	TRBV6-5	CASSPRVNTGELFF	TGTGCCAGCAGTCCCAGGGTCAACACCGGGGAGCTGTTTTTT
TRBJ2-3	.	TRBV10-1	CASSESGVAETDTQYF	TGCGCCAGCAGTGAGTCGGGGGTAGCGGAGACAGATACGCAGTATTTT
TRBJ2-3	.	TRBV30	CAWSPQADTQYF	TGTGCCTGGAGTCCTCAAGCGGATACGCAGTATTTT
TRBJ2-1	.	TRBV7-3	CASSTRAGEQFF	TGTGCCAGCAGCACCAGAGCGGGTGAGCAGTTCTTC
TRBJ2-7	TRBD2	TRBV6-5	CASSLPLAGVNEQYF	TGTGCCAGCAGTCTACCCCTAGCGGGAGTAAACGAGCAGTACTTC
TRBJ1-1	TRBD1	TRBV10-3	CACSDRANTEAFF	TGTGCCTGCAGCGACAGGGCAAACACTGAAGCTTTCTTT
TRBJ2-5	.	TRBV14	CASSQDPGRKETQYF	TGTGCCAGCAGCCAAGATCCAGGGAGGAAAGAGACCCAGTACTTC